This record covers a single T cell receptor beta chain. Its antigen is unidentified. Method: immunoSEQ multiplex PCR; TCRdb's copy keeps in-frame clones and lacks some. Among some 250,000 clones listed, 90% were seen once. The data stem from a study of cytomegalovirus exposure and HLA in healthy donors. The CDR3 spans 14 residues. V shed 5 bases and J 7 bases; nucleotides not matched to a gene: 5. Germline V gene sequence: CDR1 MDHEN, CDR2 SYDVKM. Notes on the study in general: The TCR clusters that emerged in the first cohort tended, a later analysis found, to co-occur in the 120 validation repertoires.

Sequencing used PBMCs. The sequence came from a woman between 18 and 30 years old in good health and CMV-seronegative. The V gene is TRBV28, the J gene TRBJ1-6, with 7 bases fitting TRBD1. The CDR3 here is CASSVTGANSPLHF. DNA for the CDR3: TGTGCCAGCAGTGTTACAGGGGCGAATTCACCCCTCCACTTT.